This T cell receptor beta chain was identified during a study of CD8+ T cells in alopecia areata (dated by TCRdb to between 2018 and 2020). Looking at the study overall: Treated patients were enrolled in an open-label pilot trial of oral tofacitinib at 5 to 10 mg twice daily for moderate-to-severe alopecia areata. In both human patients and the C3H/HeJ mouse model, the study applied high-throughput TCRbeta sequencing to look at T cell clonal expansion in alopecia areata. The SALT score, which quantifies the percentage of affected scalp surface area, was used to measure disease severity in treated patients. Tofacitinib was administered for 6 to 18 months, and 6 months of follow-up off drug were then conducted to assess delayed response and recurrence. Scalp tissue and sorted CD4+ and CD8+ peripheral blood T cells from patchy and totalis/universalis alopecia areata patients and from healthy controls were covered by human TCRbeta sequencing. Scalp clonality was compared across normal scalp (n=4), patchy alopecia areata scalp (n=8), and alopecia totalis/universalis scalp (n=8). The RNA source kit depended on sample type: the PAXgene miRNA kit for fixed scalp, the miRNeasy kit for PBMCs, and the RNeasy kit for mouse skin. Amplification of TCRbeta CDR3 regions was done by immunoSEQ multiplex PCR using 35 Vbeta forward primers and 13 Jbeta reverse primers. Biopsies were taken from tofacitinib-treated patients at baseline and again at 4 and 24 weeks into treatment, and several of those patients also had a later scalp biopsy.

The sample's time point label, decoded: more than three weeks on oral tofacitinib. This specimen's treatment or condition label, interpreted: oral pan-JAK inhibitor, 5-10 mg twice daily. Lesional scalp punch biopsies and peripheral blood were obtained from alopecia areata patients. PBMCs were isolated by density centrifugation and stained for CD3, CD4 and CD8, and CD4+ and CD8+ T cells were sorted on a FACSAria. The junction shows trimming of 5 bases on V and 4 bases on J, plus 11 bases between the germline ends. CDR3 length: 13 amino acids, cysteine to phenylalanine. CDR3 DNA is the only sequence kept; it has 39 bases, read in frame from the first base. From the germline V gene, CDR1 is SGHNT and CDR2 is YENEEA. Preparation of the library involved the immunoSEQ multiplex PCR assay. RNA was extracted from all samples and reverse transcribed into cDNA, which served as template for TCR sequencing. First-strand cDNA was synthesized with SuperScript III using a 2:1 mix of oligo-dT and random hexamers. A synthetic immune receptor repertoire was used to measure amplification bias, and any remaining bias was corrected computationally. In the paper's pipeline: Raw reads were preprocessed to remove errors, and CDR3 was defined by IMGT conventions from the conserved cysteine to phenylalanine. Clonality was computed by normalizing Shannon entropy by log2 of the number of productive unique TCRs and subtracting the result from 1. CD4 or CD8 identity of scalp clones was inferred by cross-referencing scalp TCRbeta sequences with sorted blood CD4 and CD8 repertoires. This immuneACCESS table, as held by TCRdb, lists in-frame sequences with V and J called but not all clones. Of the missing ones, under half trace to an unresolved V gene in checked studies; the others have no known cause. That table supplies the V and J calls and clone size; D and trimming were determined from the DNA. In this sample the table shows fewer than 250,000 clones, 60% of which occur a single time. The ten largest clones add up to around 0.7% of the sample.

As for this clone: There is no known antigen for this receptor. No base quality values were provided; no much bigger clone lies one nucleotide off.

Study-wide findings and limitations: Because the treated cohort was small and had just a single nonresponder, larger studies are needed to establish links between baseline CD8+ expansion and response. Higher clonality and more expanded CD8+ clones were observed in lesional scalp than in normal scalp, particularly in alopecia totalis/universalis, a finding suggestive of antigenic drive. Scalp TCR repertoire analysis is complicated because resident alphabeta T cells in normal human skin are also sequenced, whereas mouse skin is dominated by gammadelta T cells. With tofacitinib, both scalp clonality and the number of expanded CD8+ clones among the top 100 scalp clones went down significantly. TCR sequences shared between patients were less clear than in mice, possibly partly because of HLA diversity in the patient population. Many expanded lesional clones were found to persist in scalp and blood during tofacitinib treatment, and relapse after treatment cessation may be partly explained by this persistence.

The source material was CD4+ T cells sorted from blood, sampled at week 4, from a patient treated with tofacitinib. The sequence links TRBV11-3 to TRBJ1-1; a tentative D call is TRBD1 (6 bases match). This sequence was found in a human donor with alopecia areata. The CDR3 sequence is CASSLATGTEAFF. The bases are TGTGCCAGCAGCCTAGCGACAGGCACTGAAGCTTTCTTT.